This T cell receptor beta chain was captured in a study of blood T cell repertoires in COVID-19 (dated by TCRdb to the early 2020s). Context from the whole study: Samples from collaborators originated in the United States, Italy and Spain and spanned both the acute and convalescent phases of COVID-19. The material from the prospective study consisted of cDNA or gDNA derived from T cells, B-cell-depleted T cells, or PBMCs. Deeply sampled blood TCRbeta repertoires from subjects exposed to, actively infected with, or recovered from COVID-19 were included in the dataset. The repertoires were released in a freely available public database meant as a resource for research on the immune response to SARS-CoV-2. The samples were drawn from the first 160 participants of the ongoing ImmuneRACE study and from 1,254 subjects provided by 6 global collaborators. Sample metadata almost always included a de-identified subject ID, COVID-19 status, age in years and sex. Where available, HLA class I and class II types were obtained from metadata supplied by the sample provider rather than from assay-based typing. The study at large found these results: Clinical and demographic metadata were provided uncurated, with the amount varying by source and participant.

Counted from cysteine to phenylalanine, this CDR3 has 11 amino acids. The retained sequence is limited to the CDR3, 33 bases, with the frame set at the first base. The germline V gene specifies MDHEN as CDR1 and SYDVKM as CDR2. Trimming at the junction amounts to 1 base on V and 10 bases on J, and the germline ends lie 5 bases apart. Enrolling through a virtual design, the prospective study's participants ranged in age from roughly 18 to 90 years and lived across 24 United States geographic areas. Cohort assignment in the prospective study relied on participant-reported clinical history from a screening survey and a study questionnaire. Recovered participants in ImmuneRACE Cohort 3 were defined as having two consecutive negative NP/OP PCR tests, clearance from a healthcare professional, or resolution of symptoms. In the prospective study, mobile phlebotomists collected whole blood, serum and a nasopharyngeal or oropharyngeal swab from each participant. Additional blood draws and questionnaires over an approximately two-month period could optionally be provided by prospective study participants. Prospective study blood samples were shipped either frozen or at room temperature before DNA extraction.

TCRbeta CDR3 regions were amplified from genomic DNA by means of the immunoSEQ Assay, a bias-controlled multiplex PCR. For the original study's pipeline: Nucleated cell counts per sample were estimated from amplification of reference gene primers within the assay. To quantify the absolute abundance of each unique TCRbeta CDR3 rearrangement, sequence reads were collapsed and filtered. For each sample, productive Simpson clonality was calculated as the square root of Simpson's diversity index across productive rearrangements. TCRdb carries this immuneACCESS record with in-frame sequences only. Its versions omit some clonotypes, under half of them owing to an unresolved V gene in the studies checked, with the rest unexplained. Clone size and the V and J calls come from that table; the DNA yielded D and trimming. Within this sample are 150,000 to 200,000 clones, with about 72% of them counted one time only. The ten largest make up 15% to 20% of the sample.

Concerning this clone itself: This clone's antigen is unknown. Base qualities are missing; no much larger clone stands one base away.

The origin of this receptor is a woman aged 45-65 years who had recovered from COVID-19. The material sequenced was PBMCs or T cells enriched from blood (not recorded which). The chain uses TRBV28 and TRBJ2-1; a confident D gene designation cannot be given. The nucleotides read TGTGCCAGCAGTTTATATCAGGAGCAGTTCTTC. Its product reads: CASSLYQEQFF. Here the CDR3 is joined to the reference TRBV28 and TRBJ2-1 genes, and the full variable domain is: DVKVTQSSRYLVKRTGEKVFLECVQDMDHENMFWYRQDPGLGLRLIYFSYDVKMKEKGDIPEGYSVSREKKERFSLILESASTNQTSMYLCASSLYQEQFFGPGTRLTVL.